This TCR beta chain was found in a study of T-cell reconstitution after alpha-beta-depleted transplantation in children. The study's findings and limits: At the one-year point after transplant, T-cell counts and TCRbeta diversity were found to come mostly from T cells that had been newly produced. The study reportedly traced alpha-beta T cells about two months after transplant to several hundred expanded graft clones. The study traced high day-60 TCRbeta diversity in some patients to surviving recipient T cells and thymic progenitors.

This CDR3 contains 17 residues. V trimming: 5 bases; J trimming: 2 bases; junction bases outside the gene matches: 10. The germline gives CDR1 SGHVS, CDR2 FQNEAQ. On this clonotype: The antigen remains unidentified.

Unique molecular identifiers were incorporated when the TCRbeta library was constructed. TCRdb re-derived calls from the PCR reads in MiXCR, one entry per CDR3 protein. The repertoire holds some 290,000 distinct CDR3 sequences, approximately 23% seen once, with approximately 9.9% in the top ten. The receptor comes from a male patient aged 10 to 17 who had a stem cell transplant for acute lymphoblastic leukemia, so the T cells may come from the graft donor. The specimen was PBMCs, mostly from graft donor cells, collected 180 days after TCRalphabeta/CD19-depleted stem cell transplant. The chain carries TRBV7-8 and TRBJ2-1; the match to TRBD2 covers 9 bases. CDR3 DNA: TGTGCCAGCAGCAATGAGGTACTAGCGGGCCCCTACAATGAGCAGTTCTTC. It encodes CASSNEVLAGPYNEQFF.